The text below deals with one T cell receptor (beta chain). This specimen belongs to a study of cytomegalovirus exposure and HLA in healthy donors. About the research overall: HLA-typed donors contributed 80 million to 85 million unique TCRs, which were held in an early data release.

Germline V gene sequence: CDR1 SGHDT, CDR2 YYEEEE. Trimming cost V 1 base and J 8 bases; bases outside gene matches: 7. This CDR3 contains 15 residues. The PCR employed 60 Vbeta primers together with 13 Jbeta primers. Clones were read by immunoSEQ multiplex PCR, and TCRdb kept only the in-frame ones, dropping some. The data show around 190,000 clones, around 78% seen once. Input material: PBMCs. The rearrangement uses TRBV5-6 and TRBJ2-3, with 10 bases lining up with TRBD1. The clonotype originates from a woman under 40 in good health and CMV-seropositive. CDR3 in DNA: TGTGCCAGCAGCTTGACGGGACAGGGGTCCTTTACGCAGTATTTT. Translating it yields CASSLTGQGSFTQYF.